This T cell receptor beta chain is from a study of T cells after yellow fever vaccination. Study-wide context: Some fractions had low cell numbers, and these were prepared with SMART-Seq v4 Ultra Low Input. General study results and limits: By day 5 rather than day 15, the secondary response had peaked, though it was weaker. A large majority of primary-vaccination clones showed up again after the booster (about 97% CD4, around 90% CD8).

Germline-derived CDR1 and CDR2 are DFQATT and SNEGSKA (reference sequence). The CDR3 runs 15 residues. V lost 1 base and J lost 7, with 19 bases in between. Universal primer sites and UMIs were introduced during 5'RACE template-switching synthesis of TCR cDNA. One entry per CDR3 protein results from TCRdb running MiXCR on the 5' RACE reads. The sample contains some 550,000 distinct CDR3 sequences, over 15% of which appear only once. A word on this clonotype: What it recognizes is unknown.

This sample comprised PBMCs, obtained 15 days after the yellow fever booster vaccination. The chain carries TRBV20-1 and TRBJ2-5, with D unclear. The origin of this receptor is a man aged 30 to 45 who received the YFV17D yellow fever vaccine. The CDR3: CSARVPGSPPGTQYF. CDR3 nucleotides: TGCAGTGCTAGAGTTCCAGGTTCCCCCCCAGGGACCCAGTACTTC.